This paragraph reports one TCR beta chain. Its binding antigen is unknown. Within one base of it there is no much larger clone, and no base qualities were kept. These data belong to a study of blood T cell repertoires in COVID-19 (dated by TCRdb to about 2020). Regarding the study in general: Samples covering the acute and convalescent phases of COVID-19 were provided by collaborators in the United States, Italy and Spain. The prospective study material was composed of cDNA or gDNA derived from T cells, B-cell-depleted T cells, or PBMCs. Subjects who had been exposed to COVID-19, were actively infected with it, or had recovered from it provided the deeply sampled blood TCRbeta repertoires that made up the dataset. The repertoires were released in a freely available public database meant as a resource for research on the immune response to SARS-CoV-2. Samples came from the ongoing ImmuneRACE study (first 160 participants) plus 1,254 subjects from 6 global collaborators. The sample metadata nearly always contained a de-identified subject ID, COVID-19 status, age in years and sex. Where HLA class I and class II types were available, the types were taken from metadata supplied by the sample provider, not from assay-based typing. General conclusions and limits of the study: Clinical and demographic metadata were provided uncurated, with the amount varying by source and participant.

Relative to germline, V is 0 bases shorter and J is 3 bases shorter, with 3 bases between their ends. From the cysteine through the phenylalanine, the CDR3 covers 13 amino acids. Of all the DNA, just the CDR3 is kept, 39 bases in frame from base 1. As encoded in the germline V gene (reference sequence), CDR1 is MNHEY while CDR2 is SMNVEV. At one collaborating source in Seattle, patients were enrolled during active infection and were followed longitudinally through the course of disease. The collaborating institutions used their own protocols to collect whole blood in K2EDTA tubes. For TCRbeta analysis, collaborators shipped samples in one of three forms: frozen whole blood, isolated PBMCs, or DNA extracted from either of those sample types. TCRbeta CDR3 regions were amplified from genomic DNA using the immunoSEQ Assay, a bias-controlled multiplex PCR. The original methods were these. The number of nucleated cells in each sample was estimated from the amplification of reference gene primers within the assay. To quantify the absolute abundance of each unique TCRbeta CDR3 rearrangement, sequence reads were collapsed and filtered. For each sample, productive Simpson clonality was calculated by taking the square root of Simpson's diversity index across productive rearrangements. Here the immuneACCESS table is served through TCRdb, limited to in-frame sequences with V and J called. Missing clones are a known gap in these copies; in checked studies unresolved V genes cover under half, and the rest lacks a known reason. The DNA gave D and trimming, while V, J and clone size come from that table. In this sample the table shows some 150,000 clones, about 86% of which occur a single time. Of the sample, 11% is held by the ten largest clones.

The clonotype originates from a woman in her sixties or seventies with COVID-19, enrolled during active disease. This chain is built from TRBV27 and TRBJ2-1; the D gene cannot be resolved reliably. The sample was peripheral blood. The DNA is as follows: TGTGCCAGCAGTTTATCCAACTACAATGAGCAGTTCTTC. This is translated as CASSLSNYNEQFF.